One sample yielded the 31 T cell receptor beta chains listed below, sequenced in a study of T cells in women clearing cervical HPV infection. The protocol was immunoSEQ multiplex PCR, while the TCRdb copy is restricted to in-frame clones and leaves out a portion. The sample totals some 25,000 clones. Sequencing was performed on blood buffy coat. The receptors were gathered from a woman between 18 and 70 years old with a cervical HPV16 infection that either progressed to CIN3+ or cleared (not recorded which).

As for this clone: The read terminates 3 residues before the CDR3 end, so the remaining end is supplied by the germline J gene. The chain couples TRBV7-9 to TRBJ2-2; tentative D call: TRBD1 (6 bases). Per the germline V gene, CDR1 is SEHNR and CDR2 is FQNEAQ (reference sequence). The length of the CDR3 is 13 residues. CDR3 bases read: TGTGCCACCTCAGGGGTATGGGATGAAAAG. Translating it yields CATSGVWDEK. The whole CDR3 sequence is CATSGVWDEKLFF. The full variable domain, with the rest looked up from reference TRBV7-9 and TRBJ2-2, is DTGVSQNPRHKITKRGQNVTFRCDPISEHNRLYWYRQTLGQGPEFLTYFQNEAQLEKSRLLSDRFSAERPKGSFSTLEIQRTEQGDSAMYLCATSGVWDEKLFFGEGSRLTVL.

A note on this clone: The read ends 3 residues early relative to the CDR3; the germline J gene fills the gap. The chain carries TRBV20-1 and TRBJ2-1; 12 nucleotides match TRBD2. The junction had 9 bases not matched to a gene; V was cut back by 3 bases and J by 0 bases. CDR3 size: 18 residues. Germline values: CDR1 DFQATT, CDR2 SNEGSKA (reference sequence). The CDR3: CSASSSGRGVSSYNEQFF. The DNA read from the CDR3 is TGCAGTGCTAGCTCTAGCGGGAGGGGGGTTAGCTCCTACAATGAG.

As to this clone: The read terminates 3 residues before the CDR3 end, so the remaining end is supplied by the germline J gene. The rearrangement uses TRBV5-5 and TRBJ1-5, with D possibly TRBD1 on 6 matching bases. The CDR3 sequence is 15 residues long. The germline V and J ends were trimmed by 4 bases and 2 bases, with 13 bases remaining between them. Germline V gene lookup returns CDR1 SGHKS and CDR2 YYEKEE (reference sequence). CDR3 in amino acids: CASSTVTGRNQPQHF. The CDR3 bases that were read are TGTGCCAGCAGCACAGTGACAGGCCGCAATCAGCCC.

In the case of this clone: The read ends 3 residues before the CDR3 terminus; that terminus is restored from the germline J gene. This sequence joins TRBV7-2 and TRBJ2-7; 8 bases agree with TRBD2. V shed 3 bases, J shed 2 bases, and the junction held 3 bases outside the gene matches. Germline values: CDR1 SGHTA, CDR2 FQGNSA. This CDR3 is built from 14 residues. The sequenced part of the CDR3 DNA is TGTGCCAGCAGCTTTAGCGGGGTACCCTACGAG. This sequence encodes CASSFSGVPYE. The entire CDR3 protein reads CASSFSGVPYEQYF.

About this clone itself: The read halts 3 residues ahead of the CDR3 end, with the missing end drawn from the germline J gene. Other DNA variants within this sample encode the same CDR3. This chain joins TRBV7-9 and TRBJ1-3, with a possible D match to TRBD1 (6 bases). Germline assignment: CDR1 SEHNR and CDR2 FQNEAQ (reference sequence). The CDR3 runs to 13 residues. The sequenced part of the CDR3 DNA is TGTGCCAGCAGCCTGACGTCCCAGGGGAGG. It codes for CASSLTSQGR. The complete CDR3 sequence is CASSLTSQGRIYF.

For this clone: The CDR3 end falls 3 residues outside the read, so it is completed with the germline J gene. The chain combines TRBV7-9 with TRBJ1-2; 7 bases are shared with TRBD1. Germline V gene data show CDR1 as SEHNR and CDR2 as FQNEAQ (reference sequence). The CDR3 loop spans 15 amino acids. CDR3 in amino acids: CASSRGGRVYNDYTF. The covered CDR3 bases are TGTGCCAGCAGCCGAGGGGGCCGGGTGTACAATGAC.

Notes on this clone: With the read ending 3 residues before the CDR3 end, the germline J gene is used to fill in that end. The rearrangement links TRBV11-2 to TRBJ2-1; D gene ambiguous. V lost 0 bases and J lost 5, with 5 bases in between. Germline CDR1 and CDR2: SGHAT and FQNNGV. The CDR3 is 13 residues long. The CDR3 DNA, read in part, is TGTGCCAGCAGCTTAGACAGGAACAATGAG. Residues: CASSLDRNNE. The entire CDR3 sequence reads CASSLDRNNEQFF.

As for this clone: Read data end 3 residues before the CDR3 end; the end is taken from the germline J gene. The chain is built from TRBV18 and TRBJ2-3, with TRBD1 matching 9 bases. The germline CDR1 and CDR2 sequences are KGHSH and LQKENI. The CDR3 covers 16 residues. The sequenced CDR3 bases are TGTGCCAGCTCACCAATGGGACAGGGAAGCAATCAGCCG. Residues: CASSPMGQGSNQP. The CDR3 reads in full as CASSPMGQGSNQPQYF.

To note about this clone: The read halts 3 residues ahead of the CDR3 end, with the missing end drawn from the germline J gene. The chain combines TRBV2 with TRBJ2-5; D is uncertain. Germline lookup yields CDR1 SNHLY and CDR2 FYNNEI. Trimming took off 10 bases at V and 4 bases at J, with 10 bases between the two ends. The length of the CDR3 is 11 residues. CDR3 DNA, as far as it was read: TGTGCCACTGCAAGGCTAGAGACC. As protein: CATARLET. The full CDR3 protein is CATARLETQYF. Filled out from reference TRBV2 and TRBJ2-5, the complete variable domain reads EPEVTQTPSHQVTQMGQEVILRCVPISNHLYFYWYRQILGQKVEFLVSFYNNEISEKSEIFDDQFSVERPDGSNFTLKIRSTKLEDSAMYFCATARLETQYFGPGTRLLVL.

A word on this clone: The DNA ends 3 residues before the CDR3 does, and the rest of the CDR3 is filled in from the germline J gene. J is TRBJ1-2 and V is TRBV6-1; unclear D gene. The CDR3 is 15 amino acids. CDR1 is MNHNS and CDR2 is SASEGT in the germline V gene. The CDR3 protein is CASSEWAGGRNDYTF. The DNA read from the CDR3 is TGTGCCAGCAGTGAGTGGGCGGGAGGTCGGAATGAC.

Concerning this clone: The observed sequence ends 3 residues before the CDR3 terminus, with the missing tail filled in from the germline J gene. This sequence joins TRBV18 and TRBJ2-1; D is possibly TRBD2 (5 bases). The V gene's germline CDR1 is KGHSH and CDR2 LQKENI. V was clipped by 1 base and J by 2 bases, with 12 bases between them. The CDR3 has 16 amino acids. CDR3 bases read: TGTGCCAGCTCACCACAAGACTATGGAGCCTACAATGAG. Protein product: CASSPQDYGAYNE. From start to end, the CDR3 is CASSPQDYGAYNEQFF.

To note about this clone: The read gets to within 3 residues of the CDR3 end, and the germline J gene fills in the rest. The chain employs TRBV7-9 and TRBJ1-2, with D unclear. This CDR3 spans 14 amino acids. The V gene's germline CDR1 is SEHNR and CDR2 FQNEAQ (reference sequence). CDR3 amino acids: CASSASSGSYDYTF. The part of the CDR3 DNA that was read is TGTGCCAGCAGCGCATCTAGCGGGAGCTACGAC.

CDR3 bases read: TGTGCCAGCAAGTCAGGAGGTGAAAAG. It encodes CASKSGGEK. The whole CDR3 region reads CASKSGGEKLFF. This rearrangement joins TRBV7-6 to TRBJ2-2, with a tentative D call TRBD2 (5 bases). The read ends 3 residues before the CDR3 terminus; that terminus is restored from the germline J gene. Germline V gene lookup returns CDR1 SGHVS and CDR2 FNYEAQ. The CDR3 sequence is 12 residues long.

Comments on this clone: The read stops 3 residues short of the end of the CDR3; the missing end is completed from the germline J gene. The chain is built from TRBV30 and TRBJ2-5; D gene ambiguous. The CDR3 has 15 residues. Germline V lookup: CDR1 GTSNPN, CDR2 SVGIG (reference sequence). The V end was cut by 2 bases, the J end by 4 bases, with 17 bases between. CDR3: CAWSRTSQARETQYF. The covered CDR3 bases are TGTGCCTGGAGTCGTACATCCCAGGCCCGAGAGACC.

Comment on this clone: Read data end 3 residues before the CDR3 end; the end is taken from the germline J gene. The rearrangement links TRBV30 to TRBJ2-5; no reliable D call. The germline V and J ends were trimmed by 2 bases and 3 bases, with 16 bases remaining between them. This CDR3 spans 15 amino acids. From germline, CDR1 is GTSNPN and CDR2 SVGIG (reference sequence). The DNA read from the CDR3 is TGTGCCTGGAGTACCCGCCGGCCAGGCGAAGAGACC. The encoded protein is CAWSTRRPGEET. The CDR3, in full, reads CAWSTRRPGEETQYF.

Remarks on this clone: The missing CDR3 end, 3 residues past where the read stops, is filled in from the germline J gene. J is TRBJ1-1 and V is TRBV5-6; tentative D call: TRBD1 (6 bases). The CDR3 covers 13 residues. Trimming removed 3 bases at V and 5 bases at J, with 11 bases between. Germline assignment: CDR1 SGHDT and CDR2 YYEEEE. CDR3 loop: CASSSDGQTEAFF. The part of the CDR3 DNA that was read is TGTGCCAGCAGCTCGGATGGACAGACTGAA. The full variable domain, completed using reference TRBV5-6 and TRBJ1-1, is DAGVTQSPTHLIKTRGQQVTLRCSPKSGHDTVSWYQQALGQGPQFIFQYYEEEERQRGNFPDRFSGHQFPNYSSELNVNALLLGDSALYLCASSSDGQTEAFFGQGTRLTVV.

The CDR3 bases that were read are TGTGCCAGTTCCCGGACAGGGCCACAAGAGACC. Residues: CASSRTGPQET. The CDR3 in its entirety is CASSRTGPQETQYF. The chain joins TRBV19 to TRBJ2-5; TRBD1 matches 8 bases. The read falls 3 residues short of the CDR3 end, and the missing part is taken from the germline J gene. The ends lost 8 bases at V and 2 bases at J; junction bases unmatched: 7. Germline loops: CDR1 LNHDA, CDR2 SQIVND (reference sequence). This CDR3 has 14 amino acids.

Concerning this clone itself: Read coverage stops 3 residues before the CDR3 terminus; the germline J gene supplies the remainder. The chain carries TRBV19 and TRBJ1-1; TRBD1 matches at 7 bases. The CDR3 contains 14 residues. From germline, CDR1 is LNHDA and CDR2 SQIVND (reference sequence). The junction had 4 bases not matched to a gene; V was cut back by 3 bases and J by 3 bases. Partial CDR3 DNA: TGTGCCAGTAGTATGAGGGACAGAGACACTGAA. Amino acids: CASSMRDRDTE. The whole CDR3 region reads CASSMRDRDTEAFF.

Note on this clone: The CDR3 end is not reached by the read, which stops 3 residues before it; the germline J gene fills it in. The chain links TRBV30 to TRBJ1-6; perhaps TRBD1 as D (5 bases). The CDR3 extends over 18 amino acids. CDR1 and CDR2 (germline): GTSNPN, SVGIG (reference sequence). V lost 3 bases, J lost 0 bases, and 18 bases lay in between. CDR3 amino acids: CAWSVKTGLSSYNSPLHF. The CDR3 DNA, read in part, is TGTGCCTGGAGCGTAAAAACGGGACTTAGCTCCTATAATTCACCC.

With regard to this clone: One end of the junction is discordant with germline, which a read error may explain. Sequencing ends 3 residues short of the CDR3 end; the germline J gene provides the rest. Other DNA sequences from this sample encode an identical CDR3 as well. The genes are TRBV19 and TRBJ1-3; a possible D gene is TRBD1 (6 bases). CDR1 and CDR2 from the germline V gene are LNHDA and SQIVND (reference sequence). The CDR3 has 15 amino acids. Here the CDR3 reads CASSAGQNSGNTIYF. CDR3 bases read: TGTGCCAGTAGTGCAGGACAGAACTCTGGAAACACT.

This CDR3 reads CASSRSGVGVSYEQYF. The DNA read from the CDR3 is TGCGCCAGCTCGCGATCTGGAGTAGGGGTCTCCTACGAG. The chain links TRBV10-2 to TRBJ2-7; D perhaps matches TRBD1 (5 bases). The observed sequence ends 3 residues before the CDR3 terminus, with the missing tail filled in from the germline J gene. The length of the CDR3 is 16 residues. Germline-derived CDR1 and CDR2 are WSHSY and SAAADI. Trimming stripped 8 bases from V and 0 bases from J, with 20 bases between.

The part of the CDR3 DNA that was read is TGTGCCAGCAGCTTAGTCCCTAGCACAGATACG. Translation gives CASSLVPSTDT. The CDR3 as a whole reads CASSLVPSTDTQYF. The V call is TRBV11-3, the J call TRBJ2-3; D gene unclear. The CDR3 end lies 3 residues beyond the end of the read and is filled in from the germline J gene. V lost 1 base and J lost 0, with 5 bases in between. The germline V gene has CDR1 SGHNT and CDR2 YENEEA. This CDR3 is 14 amino acids long.

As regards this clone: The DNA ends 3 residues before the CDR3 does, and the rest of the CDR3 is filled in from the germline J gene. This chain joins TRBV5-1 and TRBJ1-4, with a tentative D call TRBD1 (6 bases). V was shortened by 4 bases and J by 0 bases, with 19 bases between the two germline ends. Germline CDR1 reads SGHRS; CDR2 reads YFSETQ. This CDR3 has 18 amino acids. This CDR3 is CASSRDLDWTATNEKLFF. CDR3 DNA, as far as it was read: TGCGCCAGCAGCAGGGATTTGGACTGGACAGCAACTAATGAAAAA.

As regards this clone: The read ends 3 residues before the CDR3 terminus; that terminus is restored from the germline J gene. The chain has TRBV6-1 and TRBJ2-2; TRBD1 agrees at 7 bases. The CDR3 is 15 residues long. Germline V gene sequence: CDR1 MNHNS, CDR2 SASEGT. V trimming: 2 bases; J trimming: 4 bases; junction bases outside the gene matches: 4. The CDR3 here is CASSERDRATGELFF. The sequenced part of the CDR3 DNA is TGTGCCAGCAGTGAAAGAGACAGGGCCACCGGGGAG.

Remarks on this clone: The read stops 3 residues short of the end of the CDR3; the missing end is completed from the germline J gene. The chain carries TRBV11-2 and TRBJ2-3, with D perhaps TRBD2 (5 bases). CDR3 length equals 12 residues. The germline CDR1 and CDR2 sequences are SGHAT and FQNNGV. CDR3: CASSLSGETQYF. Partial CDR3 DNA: TGTGCCAGCAGTCTATCCGGGGAGACG. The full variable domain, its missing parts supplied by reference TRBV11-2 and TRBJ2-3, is EAGVAQSPRYKIIEKRQSVAFWCNPISGHATLYWYQQILGQGPKLLIQFQNNGVVDDSQLPKDRFSAERLKGVDSTLKIQPAKLEDSAVYLCASSLSGETQYFGPGTRLTVL.

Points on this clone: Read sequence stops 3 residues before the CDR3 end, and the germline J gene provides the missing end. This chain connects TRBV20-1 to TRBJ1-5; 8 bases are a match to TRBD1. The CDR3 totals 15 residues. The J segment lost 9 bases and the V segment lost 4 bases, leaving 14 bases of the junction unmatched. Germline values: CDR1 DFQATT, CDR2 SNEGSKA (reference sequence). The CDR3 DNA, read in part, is TGCAGTGCTACTCGGGCAGGGGGCCCTTCGGGGCCC. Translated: CSATRAGGPSGP. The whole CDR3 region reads CSATRAGGPSGPQHF.

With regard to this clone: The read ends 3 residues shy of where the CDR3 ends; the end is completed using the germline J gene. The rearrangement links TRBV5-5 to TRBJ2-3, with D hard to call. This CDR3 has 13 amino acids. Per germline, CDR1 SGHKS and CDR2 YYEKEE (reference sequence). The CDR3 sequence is CASSLIPGETQYF. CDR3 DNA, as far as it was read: TGTGCCAGCAGCCTCATCCCAGGAGAGACG.

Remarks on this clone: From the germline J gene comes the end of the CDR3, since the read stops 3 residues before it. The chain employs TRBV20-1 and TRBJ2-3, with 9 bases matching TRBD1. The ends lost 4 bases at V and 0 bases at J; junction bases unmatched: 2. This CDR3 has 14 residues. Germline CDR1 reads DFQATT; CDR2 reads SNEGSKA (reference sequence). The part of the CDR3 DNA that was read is TGCAGTGCTATCGGGACAGGGAGCACAGATACG. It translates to CSAIGTGSTDT. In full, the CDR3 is CSAIGTGSTDTQYF.

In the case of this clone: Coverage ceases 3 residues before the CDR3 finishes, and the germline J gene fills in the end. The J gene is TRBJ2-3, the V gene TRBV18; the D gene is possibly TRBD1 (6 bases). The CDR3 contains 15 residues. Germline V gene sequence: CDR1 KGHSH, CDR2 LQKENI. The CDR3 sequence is CASSPQQGSRETQYF. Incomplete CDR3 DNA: TGTGCCAGCTCACCACAACAGGGTTCCAGGGAGACG.

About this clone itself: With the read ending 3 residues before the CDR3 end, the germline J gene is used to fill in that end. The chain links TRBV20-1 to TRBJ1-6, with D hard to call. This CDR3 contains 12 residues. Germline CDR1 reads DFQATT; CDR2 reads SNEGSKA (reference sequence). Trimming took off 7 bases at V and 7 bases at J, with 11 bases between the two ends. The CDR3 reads CSVSTRNSPLHF. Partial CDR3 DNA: TGCAGTGTTTCAACAAGGAATTCACCC.

CDR3 DNA (partial): TGTGCCAGCAGTGCCATAGCGGGAGCCCTCTACAATGAG. This codes for CASSAIAGALYNE. The entire CDR3 protein reads CASSAIAGALYNEQFF. J is TRBJ2-1 and V is TRBV2; 9 bases are shared with TRBD2. The read comes to an end 3 residues before the CDR3 does, leaving the germline J gene to fill in the end. CDR1 SNHLY and CDR2 FYNNEI come from the germline V gene. V shed 4 bases and J 3 bases; nucleotides not matched to a gene: 7. The CDR3 loop spans 16 amino acids.